What follows is one TCR beta chain and its context. Its specificity is unknown. TCRdb recomputed calls from the 5' RACE reads with MiXCR, one row per CDR3 protein. The table lists about 410,000 distinct CDR3 sequences, under 25% of them singletons. The sample comes from a study of T-cell memory formation after mild COVID-19. CDR3 size: 15 residues. V dropped 3 bases and J dropped 5 bases, with 14 bases sitting between them. Germline CDR1 and CDR2: LNHDA and SQIVND (reference sequence). Findings and caveats of the study: There were some responding clones in pre-infection memory, which suggested that cross-reactive memory had joined. Day 15 to 85 contractors were CD4/CD8 balanced; later expanders leaned CD4+.

The TCR sequence derives from an adult woman who had mild COVID-19 (a few samples of this study predate the infection). Cell type and time point are not known. The J gene is TRBJ1-5, the V gene TRBV19; no clear D. The specimen sequenced was PBMCs or a T cell subset sorted from them (not recorded which). The CDR3 DNA is TGTGCCAGTAGTATGGGAGTACTTGGCCATCAGCCCCAGCATTTT. Its protein product is CASSMGVLGHQPQHF.